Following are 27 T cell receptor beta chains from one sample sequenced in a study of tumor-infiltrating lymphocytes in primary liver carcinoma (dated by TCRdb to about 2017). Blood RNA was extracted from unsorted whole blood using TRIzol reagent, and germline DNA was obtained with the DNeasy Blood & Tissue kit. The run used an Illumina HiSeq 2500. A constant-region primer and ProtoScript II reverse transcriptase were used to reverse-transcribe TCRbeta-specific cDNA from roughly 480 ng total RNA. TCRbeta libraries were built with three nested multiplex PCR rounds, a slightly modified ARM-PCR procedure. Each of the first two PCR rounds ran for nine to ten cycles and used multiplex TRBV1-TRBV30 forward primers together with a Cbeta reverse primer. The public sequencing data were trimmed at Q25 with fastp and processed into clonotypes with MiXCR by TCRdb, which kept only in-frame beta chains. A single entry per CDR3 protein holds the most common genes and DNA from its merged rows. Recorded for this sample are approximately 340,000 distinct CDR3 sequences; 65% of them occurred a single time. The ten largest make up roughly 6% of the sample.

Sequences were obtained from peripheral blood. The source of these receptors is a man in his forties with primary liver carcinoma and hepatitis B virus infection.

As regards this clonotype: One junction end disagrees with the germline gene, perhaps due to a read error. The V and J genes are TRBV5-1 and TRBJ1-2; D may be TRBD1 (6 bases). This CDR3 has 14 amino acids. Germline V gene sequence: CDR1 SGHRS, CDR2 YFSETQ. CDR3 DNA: TGCGCCAGCTATGATTTGAGGGACACCTATGGCTACGCCTTC. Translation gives CASYDLRDTYGYAF. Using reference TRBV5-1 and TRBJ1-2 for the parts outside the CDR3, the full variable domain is KAGVTQTPRYLIKTRGQQVTLSCSPISGHRSVSWYQQTPGQGLQFLFEYFSETQRNKGNFPGRFSGRQFSNSRSEMNVSTLELGDSALYLCASYDLRDTYGYAFGSGTRLTVV.

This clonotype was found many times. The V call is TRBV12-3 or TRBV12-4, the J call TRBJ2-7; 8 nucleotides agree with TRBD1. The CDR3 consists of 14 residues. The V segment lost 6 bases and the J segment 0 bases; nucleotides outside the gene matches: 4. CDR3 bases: TGTGCCAGCAGCGGGACAGGCTCCTCCTACGAGCAGTACTTC. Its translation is CASSGTGSSYEQYF.

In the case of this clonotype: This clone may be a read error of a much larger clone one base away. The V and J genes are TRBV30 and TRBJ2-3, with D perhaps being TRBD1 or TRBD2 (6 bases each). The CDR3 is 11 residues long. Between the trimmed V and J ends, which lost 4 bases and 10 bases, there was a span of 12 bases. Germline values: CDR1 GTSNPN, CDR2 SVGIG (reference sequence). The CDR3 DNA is TGTGCCTGGACAGGGGACTTTTCGCAGTATTTT. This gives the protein CAWTGDFSQYF.

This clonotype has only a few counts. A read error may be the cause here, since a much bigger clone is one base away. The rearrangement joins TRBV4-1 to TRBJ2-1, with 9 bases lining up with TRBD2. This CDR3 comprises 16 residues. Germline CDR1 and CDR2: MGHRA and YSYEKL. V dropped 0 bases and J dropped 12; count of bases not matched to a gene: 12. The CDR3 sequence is CASSQDHGLAGFVQFF. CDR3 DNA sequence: TGCGCCAGCAGCCAAGATCATGGCCTAGCGGGGTTTGTGCAGTTCTTC.

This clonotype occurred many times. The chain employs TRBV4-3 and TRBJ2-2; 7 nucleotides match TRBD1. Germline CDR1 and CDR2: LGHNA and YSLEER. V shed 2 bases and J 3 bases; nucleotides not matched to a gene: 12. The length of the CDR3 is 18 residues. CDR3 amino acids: CASSQPSTGLGDTGELFF. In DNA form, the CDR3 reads TGCGCCAGCAGCCAACCATCGACAGGGTTGGGCGACACCGGGGAGCTGTTTTTT.

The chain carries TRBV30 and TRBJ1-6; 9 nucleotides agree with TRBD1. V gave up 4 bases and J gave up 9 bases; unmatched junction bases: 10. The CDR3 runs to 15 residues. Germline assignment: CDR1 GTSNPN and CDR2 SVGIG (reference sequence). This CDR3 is CAWTGQGLISSPLHF. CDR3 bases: TGTGCCTGGACCGGACAGGGGCTCATTTCTTCACCCCTCCACTTT.

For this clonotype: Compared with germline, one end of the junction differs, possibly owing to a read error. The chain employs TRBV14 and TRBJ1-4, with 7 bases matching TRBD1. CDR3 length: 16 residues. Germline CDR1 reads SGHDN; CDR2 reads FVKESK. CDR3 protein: CASGQGWGQPNEKLFF. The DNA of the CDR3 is TGTGCCAGCGGCCAAGGGTGGGGACAGCCGAATGAAAAACTGTTTTTT.

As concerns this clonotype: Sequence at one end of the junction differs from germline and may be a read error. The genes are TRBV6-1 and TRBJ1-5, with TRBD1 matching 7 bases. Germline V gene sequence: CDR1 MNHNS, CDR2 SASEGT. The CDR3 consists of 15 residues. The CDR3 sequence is CASSPRDSINHPQHF. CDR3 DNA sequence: TGTGCCAGCAGTCCAAGGGACAGCATAAATCACCCCCAGCATTTT.

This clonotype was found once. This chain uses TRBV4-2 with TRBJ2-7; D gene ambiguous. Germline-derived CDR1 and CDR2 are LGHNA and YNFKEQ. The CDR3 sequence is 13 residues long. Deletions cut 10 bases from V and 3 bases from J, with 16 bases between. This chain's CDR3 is CAISPDVGYEQYF. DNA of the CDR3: TGTGCCATCAGTCCTGACGTGGGCTACGAGCAGTACTTC.

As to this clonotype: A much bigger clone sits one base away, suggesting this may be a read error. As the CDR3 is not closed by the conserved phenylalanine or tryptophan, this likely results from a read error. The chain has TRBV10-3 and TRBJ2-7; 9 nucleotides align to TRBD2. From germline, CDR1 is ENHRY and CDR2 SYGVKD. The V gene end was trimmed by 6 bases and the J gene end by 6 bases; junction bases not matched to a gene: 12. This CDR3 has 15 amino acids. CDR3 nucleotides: TGTGCCATCAGCGAAGGACTAGCGACCCTCTTCGAGCAGTACTCC. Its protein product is CAISEGLATLFEQYS.

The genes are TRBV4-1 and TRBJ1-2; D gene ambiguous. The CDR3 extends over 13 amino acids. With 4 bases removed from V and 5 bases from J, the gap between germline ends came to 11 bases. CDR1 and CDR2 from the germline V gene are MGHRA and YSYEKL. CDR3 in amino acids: CASSPYRFYGYTF. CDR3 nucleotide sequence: TGCGCCAGCAGCCCTTACAGATTTTATGGCTACACCTTC.

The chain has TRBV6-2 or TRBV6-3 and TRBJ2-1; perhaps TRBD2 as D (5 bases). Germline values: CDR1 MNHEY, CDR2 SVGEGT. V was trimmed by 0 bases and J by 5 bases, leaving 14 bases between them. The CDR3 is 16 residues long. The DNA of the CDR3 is TGTGCCAGCAGTTACTCGTCCCTGTCTAGCCACAATGAGCAGTTCTTC. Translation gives CASSYSSLSSHNEQFF.

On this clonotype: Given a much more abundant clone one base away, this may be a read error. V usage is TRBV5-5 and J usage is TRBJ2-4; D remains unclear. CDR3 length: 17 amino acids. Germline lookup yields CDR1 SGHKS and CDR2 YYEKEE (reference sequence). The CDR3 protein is CVSSFRTETLAKNIQYF. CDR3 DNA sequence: TGTGTCAGCAGCTTCAGGACGGAAACTTTAGCCAAAAACATTCAGTACTTC.

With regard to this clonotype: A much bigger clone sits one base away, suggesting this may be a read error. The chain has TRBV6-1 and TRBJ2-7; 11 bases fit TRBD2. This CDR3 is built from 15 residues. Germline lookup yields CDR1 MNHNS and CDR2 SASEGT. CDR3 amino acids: CVSSPRLAGFSEQYF. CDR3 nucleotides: TGTGTCAGCAGTCCTAGACTAGCGGGATTCAGCGAGCAGTACTTC.

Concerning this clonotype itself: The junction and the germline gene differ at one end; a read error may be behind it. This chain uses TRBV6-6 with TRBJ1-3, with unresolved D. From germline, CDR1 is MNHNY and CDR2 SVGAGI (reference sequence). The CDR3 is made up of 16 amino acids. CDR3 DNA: TGTGCCAGCAGTCTACGGGAGCTAGCTTCTGGAAGCACCATATGTTTT. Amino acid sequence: CASSLRELASGSTICF.

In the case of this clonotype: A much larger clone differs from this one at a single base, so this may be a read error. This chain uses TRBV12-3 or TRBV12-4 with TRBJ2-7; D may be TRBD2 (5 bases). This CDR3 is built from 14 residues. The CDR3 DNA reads TGTGCCAGCAATTTAAGAGCGGCCTCCTACGAGCAGTACTTC. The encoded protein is CASNLRAASYEQYF.

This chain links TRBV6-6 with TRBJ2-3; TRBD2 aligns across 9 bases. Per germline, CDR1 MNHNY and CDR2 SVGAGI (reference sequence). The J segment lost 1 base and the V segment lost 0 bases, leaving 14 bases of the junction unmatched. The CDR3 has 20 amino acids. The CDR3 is CASSYSPASGTKLGTDTQYF. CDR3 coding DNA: TGTGCCAGCAGTTACTCGCCGGCTAGCGGGACCAAGCTTGGCACAGATACGCAGTATTTT.

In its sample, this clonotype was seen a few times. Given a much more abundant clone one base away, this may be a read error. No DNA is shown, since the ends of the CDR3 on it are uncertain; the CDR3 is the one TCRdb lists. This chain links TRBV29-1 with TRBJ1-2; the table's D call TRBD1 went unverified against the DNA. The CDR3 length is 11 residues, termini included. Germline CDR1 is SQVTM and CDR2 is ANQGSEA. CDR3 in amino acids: CSVAQGADCTF.

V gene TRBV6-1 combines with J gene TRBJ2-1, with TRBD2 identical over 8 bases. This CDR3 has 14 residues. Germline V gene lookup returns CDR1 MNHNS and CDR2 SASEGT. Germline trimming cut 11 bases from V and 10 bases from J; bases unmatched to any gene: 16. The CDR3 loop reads CARWSGRALNEQFF. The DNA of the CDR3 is TGTGCCCGCTGGTCCGGGAGGGCCCTCAACGAGCAGTTCTTC.

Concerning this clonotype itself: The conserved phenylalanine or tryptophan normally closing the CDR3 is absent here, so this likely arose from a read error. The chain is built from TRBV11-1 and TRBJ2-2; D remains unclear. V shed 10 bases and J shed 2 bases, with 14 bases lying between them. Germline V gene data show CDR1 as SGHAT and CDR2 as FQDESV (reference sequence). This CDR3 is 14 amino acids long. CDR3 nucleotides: TGTGCCAACAGTACGGGTTTCAACACCGGGGAGCTGTTTTAT. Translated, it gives CANSTGFNTGELFY.

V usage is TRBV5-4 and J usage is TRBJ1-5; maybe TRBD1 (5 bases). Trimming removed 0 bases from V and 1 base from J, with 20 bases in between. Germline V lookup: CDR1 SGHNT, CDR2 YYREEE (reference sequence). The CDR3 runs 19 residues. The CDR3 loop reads CASSLVRDPLPWSNQPQHF. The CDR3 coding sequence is TGTGCCAGCAGCTTGGTTCGGGACCCCCTTCCCTGGAGCAATCAGCCCCAGCATTTT.

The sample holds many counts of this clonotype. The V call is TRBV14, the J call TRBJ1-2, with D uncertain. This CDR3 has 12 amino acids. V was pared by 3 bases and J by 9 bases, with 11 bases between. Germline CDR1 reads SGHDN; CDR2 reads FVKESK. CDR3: CASSQAGPSYTF. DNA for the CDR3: TGTGCCAGCAGCCAGGCCGGACCTAGCTACACCTTC.

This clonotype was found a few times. CDR3 in amino acids: CASSYMGGEQYF. The CDR3 nucleotides read TGTGCCAGCAGTTACATGGGGGGCGAGCAGTACTTC. The chain joins TRBV6-2 or TRBV6-3 to TRBJ2-7; D possibly corresponds to TRBD2 (6 bases). This CDR3 is built from 12 residues. Trimming left V 2 bases short and J 6 bases short, with 8 bases between. Germline CDR1 MNHEY, CDR2 SVGEGT.

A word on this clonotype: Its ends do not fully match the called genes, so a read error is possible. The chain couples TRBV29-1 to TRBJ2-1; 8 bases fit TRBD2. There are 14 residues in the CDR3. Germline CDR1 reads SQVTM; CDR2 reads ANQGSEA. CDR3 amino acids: CSVEAGGSYNKQFF. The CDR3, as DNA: TGCAGCGTAGAGGCGGGGGGCTCCTACAATAAGCAGTTCTTC.

The CDR3 loop is CASSLGTSVRARDTQYF. CDR3 DNA: TGTGCCAGCAGCTTGGGGACTAGCGTGAGGGCTCGGGATACCCAGTACTTC. V is TRBV11-2 and J is TRBJ2-5; 10 bases map to TRBD2. This CDR3 has 17 amino acids. Germline CDR1 reads SGHAT; CDR2 reads FQNNGV. Trimming at V came to 3 bases and at J to 8 bases, leaving 15 bases not matched to a gene.

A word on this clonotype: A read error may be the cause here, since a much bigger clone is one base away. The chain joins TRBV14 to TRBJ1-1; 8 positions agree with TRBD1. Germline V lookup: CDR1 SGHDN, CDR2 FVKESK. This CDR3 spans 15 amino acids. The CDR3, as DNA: TGTGCCAGCAACCAAGTCCTTACAGGGGGCACTGAAGCTTTCTTT. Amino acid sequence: CASNQVLTGGTEAFF.

The DNA of the CDR3 is TGTGCCTGGAGTCGGCAGAACAATCAGCCCCAGCATTTT. Its translation is CAWSRQNNQPQHF. The J gene is TRBJ1-5, the V gene TRBV30, with no clear D. The CDR3 loop spans 13 amino acids. Germline V lookup: CDR1 GTSNPN, CDR2 SVGIG (reference sequence). The ends were cut back, 2 bases at V and 3 bases at J, with 8 bases in the middle.